The 13 T cell receptor beta chains below were found in one sample sequenced in a study of control samples from healthy donors and cancer patients (dated by TCRdb to 2020 to 2022). The library came from the immunoSEQ multiplex PCR assay. The table was pulled from immuneACCESS by TCRdb, which kept in-frame rearrangements only. Such tables lose some clones; where checked, under half of the loss comes from unresolved V genes, and the rest has no known cause. This sample has fewer than 200,000 clones in its table, and just under 95% of those were observed once. The top ten hold about 1.5% of the sample. Sequenced sample: blood. Source of these receptors: a young man in good health.

The chain employs TRBV25-1 and TRBJ1-4, with 8 bases that match TRBD1. The V gene's germline CDR1 is MGHDK and CDR2 SYGVNS. This CDR3 is built from 17 residues. V lost 1 base and J lost 3; bases outside the gene matches: 7. The CDR3 sequence: CASSEWQGAQANEKLFF. Written as DNA, the CDR3 is TGTGCCAGCAGTGAATGGCAGGGGGCGCAGGCTAATGAAAAACTGTTTTTT.

The J gene is TRBJ1-1, the V gene TRBV30; no definite D call. Trimming left V 0 bases short and J 1 base short, with 6 bases between. This CDR3 spans 13 amino acids. Germline V lookup: CDR1 GTSNPN, CDR2 SVGIG (reference sequence). The CDR3 protein is CAWSVSANTEAFF. For the CDR3, the DNA is TGTGCCTGGAGTGTGAGCGCGAACACTGAAGCTTTCTTT.

V gene TRBV5-1 combines with J gene TRBJ1-2; D unclear. Germline lookup yields CDR1 SGHRS and CDR2 YFSETQ. This CDR3 region has 15 residues. V gave up 1 base and J gave up 4 bases, with 14 bases separating them. CDR3: CASSLSSRYAYGYTF. For the CDR3, the DNA is TGCGCCAGCAGCTTGAGTTCCAGGTATGCCTATGGCTACACCTTC.

This sequence joins TRBV5-1 and TRBJ2-1; D tentatively fits TRBD1 or TRBD2 (5 bases each). The CDR3 is made up of 17 amino acids. CDR1 and CDR2 from the germline V gene are SGHRS and YFSETQ. With 4 bases removed from V and 2 bases from J, the gap between germline ends came to 19 bases. The CDR3 region has the DNA TGCGCCAGCAGCGGAACCGCCGGGACCACCACCTACAATGAGCAGTTCTTC. Translated, it gives CASSGTAGTTTYNEQFF.

The chain is built from TRBV5-1 and TRBJ1-1; weak D call: TRBD1 (5 bases). The CDR3 spans 15 residues. Trimming shortened V by 0 bases and J by 3 bases, and 12 bases separated the two germline ends. Germline V CDR1 and CDR2: SGHRS, YFSETQ. The chain's CDR3 is CASSLAPVRDTEAFF. Here the CDR3 DNA reads TGCGCCAGCAGCTTGGCACCGGTCAGGGACACTGAAGCTTTCTTT.

V and J are TRBV28 and TRBJ1-2, with 10 positions matching TRBD1. The CDR3 runs to 18 residues. The ends lost 7 bases at V and 7 bases at J; junction bases unmatched: 21. Germline V gives CDR1 MDHEN, CDR2 SYDVKM. The CDR3 spells CASNYHFGRDRGSGGYTF. The DNA for the CDR3 is TGTGCCAGCAATTATCACTTCGGTAGGGACAGGGGTTCAGGTGGCTACACCTTC.

The chain carries TRBV5-4 and TRBJ1-1; a weak D match, TRBD1 (6 bases). Trimming pared 4 bases from V and 8 bases from J, leaving 18 bases between. The CDR3 loop spans 14 amino acids. The germline V gene encodes CDR1 SGHNT and CDR2 YYREEE (reference sequence). The CDR3 DNA follows: TGTGCCAGCAGCCTCGGGACATACCAACAGGAAGCTTTCTTT. Amino acids: CASSLGTYQQEAFF.

This chain joins TRBV21-1 and TRBJ1-4. TRBV21-1 is a documented pseudogene. The CDR3 covers 19 residues. CDR3 in DNA: TGTGCCAGCAGCAACGGGCCCGGGACGGGACGTCCGGCTAATGAAAAACTGTTTTTT. It specifies CASSNGPGTGRPANEKLFF.

The chain carries TRBV3-1 (or the pseudogene TRBV3-2) and TRBJ1-3; D remains unclear. CDR1 LGHDT and CDR2 YNNKEL come from the germline V gene (reference sequence). V was cut by 8 bases and J by 0 bases, with 8 bases left in between. The CDR3 contains 13 residues. The CDR3, as DNA: TGTGCCAGCGGATCGCTCTCTGGAAACACCATATATTTT. This sequence encodes CASGSLSGNTIYF.

V and J are TRBV6-1 and TRBJ2-3; D assignment may be TRBD1 or TRBD2 (5 bases each). V was pared by 3 bases and J by 2 bases, with 12 bases between. The CDR3 spans 15 residues. Germline V lookup: CDR1 MNHNS, CDR2 SASEGT. Here the CDR3 DNA reads TGTGCCAGCAGTGATAAAATGGGGACCACAGATACGCAGTATTTT. Translating it yields CASSDKMGTTDTQYF.

The genes are TRBV29-1 and TRBJ1-2, with no clear D. Trimming took off 1 base at V and 8 bases at J, with 11 bases between the two ends. Germline V gene sequence: CDR1 SQVTM, CDR2 ANQGSEA. The CDR3 loop spans 12 amino acids. The CDR3 coding sequence is TGCAGCGTTGAAGGCGAACGGCCGGGCTACACCTTC. It encodes CSVEGERPGYTF.

This chain uses TRBV7-9 with TRBJ1-1; no firm D call. Trimming removed 0 bases at V and 10 bases at J, with 12 bases between. The CDR3 is 13 amino acids. Germline lookup yields CDR1 SEHNR and CDR2 FQNEAQ (reference sequence). This CDR3 is CASSLARGSGAFF. In DNA, the CDR3 is TGTGCCAGCAGCTTAGCGCGAGGGAGCGGAGCTTTCTTT. Using reference TRBV7-9 and TRBJ1-1 for the parts outside the CDR3, the full variable domain is DTGVSQNPRHKITKRGQNVTFRCDPISEHNRLYWYRQTLGQGPEFLTYFQNEAQLEKSRLLSDRFSAERPKGSFSTLEIQRTEQGDSAMYLCASSLARGSGAFFGQGTRLTVV.

This clone was detected once. The rearrangement joins TRBV5-1 to TRBJ2-3; 10 nucleotides match TRBD2. This CDR3 contains 16 residues. V shed 2 bases and J 3 bases; nucleotides not matched to a gene: 6. Germline CDR1 and CDR2: SGHRS and YFSETQ. CDR3 sequence (DNA): TGCGCCAGCAGCTTCTCAGCGGGGGGGCCGACAGATACGCAGTATTTT. Translating gives CASSFSAGGPTDTQYF.